The next 17 T cell receptor beta chains were all read from a single sample in a study of shared clonotypes between healthy human individuals. TCRdb keeps only in-frame clones here, not all; method: immunoSEQ multiplex PCR. In the table there are 1.4 million or so clones, approximately 98.5% of which are singletons. Sequencing was carried out using naive CD4+ T cells sorted from blood. Subset denoted: CD45RA+ positively selected. These receptor sequences come from a young man in good health.

The chain has TRBV2 and TRBJ2-1; D ambiguous. This CDR3 spans 15 amino acids. The V gene's germline CDR1 is SNHLY and CDR2 FYNNEI. Trimming took 4 bases from V and 2 from J, leaving 12 bases between them. The chain's CDR3 is CASSAVGWTYNEQFF. The CDR3 DNA reads TGTGCCAGCAGTGCGGTGGGATGGACCTACAATGAGCAGTTCTTC.

This chain joins TRBV5-4 and TRBJ2-3, with D perhaps being TRBD1 or TRBD2 (5 bases each). This CDR3 is 14 amino acids long. Germline lookup yields CDR1 SGHNT and CDR2 YYREEE (reference sequence). V was shortened by 3 bases and J by 6 bases, with 14 bases between the two germline ends. CDR3 protein: CASSSGTGADTQYF. The CDR3 bases are TGTGCCAGCAGCTCCGGGACCGGCGCTGATACGCAGTATTTT.

This chain links TRBV28 with TRBJ2-7, with TRBD2 matching over 13 bases. The germline V gene encodes CDR1 MDHEN and CDR2 SYDVKM. The V and J ends lost 5 bases and 4 bases, in that order; junction bases with no gene match: 5. CDR3 length: 15 amino acids. CDR3 sequence (DNA): TGTGCCAGCAGTGGAACTAGCGGGAGGGGGTACGAGCAGTACTTC. Its protein product is CASSGTSGRGYEQYF.

The rearrangement links TRBV7-8 to TRBJ1-1; D perhaps matches TRBD1 (5 bases). The CDR3 is 17 amino acids. Germline V gene data show CDR1 as SGHVS and CDR2 as FQNEAQ. V lost 2 bases and J 1 base, leaving 17 bases between the germline ends. The CDR3 spells CASSLSPWGRKNTEAFF. CDR3 DNA sequence: TGTGCCAGCAGCTTATCCCCCTGGGGACGGAAGAACACTGAAGCTTTCTTT.

This chain connects TRBV7-9 to TRBJ2-4, with D tentatively TRBD1 (6 bases). Germline V gene data show CDR1 as SEHNR and CDR2 as FQNEAQ (reference sequence). Trimming took off 0 bases at V and 14 bases at J, with 17 bases between the two ends. The CDR3 runs to 14 residues. The CDR3 region is CASSLARKDRPEYF. The CDR3 coding sequence is TGTGCCAGCAGCTTAGCGAGAAAGGACAGACCCGAGTACTTC.

V usage is TRBV7-3 and J usage is TRBJ2-1; D is tentatively TRBD1 or TRBD2 (7 bases each). V dropped 2 bases and J dropped 7 bases, with 9 bases sitting between them. This CDR3 region has 13 residues. The germline V gene has CDR1 SGHTA and CDR2 FQGTGA. DNA for the CDR3: TGTGCCAGCAGCTTACAGGGGGGGAATGAGCAGTTCTTC. Translating it yields CASSLQGGNEQFF.

Concerning this clone: This specimen includes other DNA sequences encoding the same CDR3. The chain carries TRBV5-1 and TRBJ2-3, with a tentative D call TRBD1 (5 bases). V was pared by 0 bases and J by 2 bases, with 7 bases between. The germline V gene encodes CDR1 SGHRS and CDR2 YFSETQ. The CDR3 is made up of 14 amino acids. Written as DNA, the CDR3 is TGCGCCAGCAGCTTGGAACAGGCCACAGATACGCAGTATTTT. Translation: CASSLEQATDTQYF.

The rearrangement uses TRBV7-9 and TRBJ2-1; 7 nucleotides agree with TRBD2. Trimming cost V 1 base and J 3 bases; bases outside gene matches: 6. The CDR3 runs 16 residues. Germline assignment: CDR1 SEHNR and CDR2 FQNEAQ (reference sequence). This CDR3 reads CASSLGSRDYYNEQFF. In DNA form, the CDR3 reads TGTGCCAGCAGCTTAGGGTCCCGGGACTACTACAATGAGCAGTTCTTC.

The count of this clone is one. The V gene is TRBV6-5, the J gene TRBJ1-3, with 8 positions matching TRBD1. V dropped 5 bases and J dropped 4; count of bases not matched to a gene: 7. Germline V lookup: CDR1 MNHEY, CDR2 SVGAGI. CDR3 length: 15 amino acids. CDR3 residues: CASSPWTGMGNTIYF. The CDR3 DNA reads TGTGCCAGCAGTCCCTGGACAGGGATGGGAAACACCATATATTTT.

The chain has TRBV7-9 and TRBJ1-1; 9 positions match TRBD1. The CDR3 is 15 amino acids. Trimming took 3 bases from V and 1 from J; bases not matched to a gene: 3. The germline V gene encodes CDR1 SEHNR and CDR2 FQNEAQ (reference sequence). CDR3 bases: TGTGCCAGCAGCTTGGCGACAGGGGGGAACACTGAAGCTTTCTTT. It translates to CASSLATGGNTEAFF.

The chain carries TRBV19 and TRBJ1-3, with a tentative D call TRBD1 (6 bases). V lost 10 bases and J 2 bases, leaving 15 bases between the germline ends. The CDR3 has 14 residues. Germline CDR1 and CDR2: LNHDA and SQIVND (reference sequence). The CDR3 loop reads CATRGPHAGNTIYF. In DNA, the CDR3 is TGTGCCACCCGGGGGCCCCATGCTGGAAACACCATATATTTT. The variable domain in full, with the rest retrieved from reference TRBV19 and TRBJ1-3, is DGGITQSPKYLFRKEGQNVTLSCEQNLNHDAMYWYRQDPGQGLRLIYYSQIVNDFQKGDIAEGYSVSREKKESFPLTVTSAQKNPTAFYLCATRGPHAGNTIYFGEGSWLTVV.

This chain uses TRBV5-1 with TRBJ2-2; D gene unclear. The V gene's germline CDR1 is SGHRS and CDR2 YFSETQ. With 2 bases removed from V and 2 bases from J, the gap between germline ends came to 16 bases. CDR3 size: 17 residues. The CDR3 nucleotides are TGCGCCAGCAGCTTCCCCGTCAGCGCCTATAACACCGGGGAGCTGTTTTTT. Its protein product is CASSFPVSAYNTGELFF.

The J gene is TRBJ2-7, the V gene TRBV5-8, with D perhaps matching TRBD1 or TRBD2 (5 bases each). V was cut by 6 bases and J by 3 bases, with 16 bases left in between. Looked up from germline, CDR1 is SGHTS and CDR2 is YDEGEE. The CDR3 is 14 amino acids. In DNA form, the CDR3 reads TGTGCCAGCATGAGGTGGGGGTTGGTCTACGAGCAGTACTTC. Amino acids: CASMRWGLVYEQYF.

The chain has TRBV19 and TRBJ1-2; 9 bases are shared with TRBD1. The germline V gene encodes CDR1 LNHDA and CDR2 SQIVND (reference sequence). Trimming took 3 bases from V and 7 from J; bases not matched to a gene: 6. The CDR3 consists of 14 residues. The CDR3 sequence is CASSIMDRGVGYTF. The CDR3 region has the DNA TGTGCCAGTAGTATTATGGACAGGGGAGTTGGCTACACCTTC.

The V and J genes are TRBV11-2 and TRBJ2-7; TRBD2 agrees at 8 bases. Germline loops: CDR1 SGHAT, CDR2 FQNNGV. After removal of 1 base from V and 0 bases from J, the junction contained 2 bases not matched to a gene. The CDR3 is made up of 15 amino acids. CDR3 nucleotide sequence: TGTGCCAGCAGCTTAGCGGGAGGGAGCTCCTACGAGCAGTACTTC. Translation: CASSLAGGSSYEQYF.

The sample holds one count of this clone. This chain joins TRBV5-6 and TRBJ2-3; a weak D match, TRBD2 (5 bases). This CDR3 has 16 amino acids. The germline V gene has CDR1 SGHDT and CDR2 YYEEEE. The V and J ends lost 2 bases and 2 bases respectively, with 15 bases between them. This CDR3 is CASSFLGSGDTDTQYF. The CDR3 DNA is TGTGCCAGCAGCTTCTTAGGGAGTGGAGACACAGATACGCAGTATTTT. Using reference TRBV5-6 and TRBJ2-3 for the parts outside the CDR3, the full variable domain is DAGVTQSPTHLIKTRGQQVTLRCSPKSGHDTVSWYQQALGQGPQFIFQYYEEEERQRGNFPDRFSGHQFPNYSSELNVNALLLGDSALYLCASSFLGSGDTDTQYFGPGTRLTVL.

The chain links TRBV18 to TRBJ2-1, with TRBD2 identical over 13 bases. Germline V lookup: CDR1 KGHSH, CDR2 LQKENI. The CDR3 covers 19 residues. V gave up 3 bases and J gave up 6 bases; unmatched junction bases: 14. The CDR3 is CASSPRITGLAGEGNEQFF. CDR3 coding DNA: TGTGCCAGCTCACCGCGGATAACCGGACTAGCGGGAGAGGGCAATGAGCAGTTCTTC. The whole variable domain, remainder taken from reference TRBV18 and TRBJ2-1, is NAGVMQNPRHLVRRRGQEARLRCSPMKGHSHVYWYRQLPEEGLKFMVYLQKENIIDESGMPKERFSAEFPKEGPSILRIQQVVRGDSAAYFCASSPRITGLAGEGNEQFFGPGTRLTVL.